Listed below are T cell receptor beta chains from one sample, sequenced in a study of blood T cells in healthy people across ages. Via MiXCR, TCRdb re-called the 5' RACE reads, giving one row per CDR3 protein. The sample holds over 550,000 distinct CDR3 sequences, under 30% seen once. The sequenced sample was blood. The source is a woman at least 80 years old in good health. CDR3s include the opening cysteine and the closing phenylalanine or tryptophan. Fields, in order: clone size, J gene, V gene, D gene, CDR3 protein, CDR3 DNA. A D gene is named only where the DNA matches it firmly. Rows give clone size only sometimes, using once, few, many, or a class for an expanded clone.

>few|TRBJ1-2|TRBV7-2|TRBD1
CASSLVTGTGTF
TGTGCCAGCAGCTTAGTTACCGGGACAGGGACCTTC
>many|TRBJ2-1|TRBV12-3/TRBV12-4|-
CASSLPRVGRINYNEQFF
TGTGCCAGCAGTCTACCCCGCGTGGGGCGGATAAATTACAATGAGCAGTTCTTC
>many|TRBJ1-5|TRBV27|TRBD1
CASSPYRGRSNQPQHF
TGTGCCAGCAGTCCTTACAGGGGAAGGAGCAATCAGCCCCAGCATTTT
>many|TRBJ2-1|TRBV2|-
CASAYREGGPVNEQFF
TGTGCCAGCGCCTACAGGGAGGGGGGGCCCGTCAATGAGCAGTTCTTC
>few|TRBJ1-4|TRBV18|-
CASSPQDGRELFF
TGTGCCAGCTCACCCCAAGACGGAAGAGAACTGTTTTTT
>-|TRBJ1-6|TRBV10-3|-
CAISGGDGSPLHF
TGTGCCATCAGTGGGGGGGACGGATCACCCCTCCACTTT
>few|TRBJ1-1|TRBV15|-
CAVIGQQNTEAFF
TGTGCCGTAATAGGACAGCAAAACACTGAAGCTTTCTTT
>-|TRBJ2-1|TRBV6-4|-
CASSDHYSTGSYNEQFF
TGTGCCAGCAGTGACCACTATTCAACCGGCTCCTACAATGAGCAGTTCTTC
>-|TRBJ1-2|TRBV7-9|-
CASSGGQTRTYGYTF
TGTGCCAGCAGCGGAGGACAGACGAGAACCTATGGCTACACCTTC
>-|TRBJ2-1|TRBV6-2/TRBV6-3|-
CASSSRVNEQFF
TGTGCCAGCAGTTCCAGGGTGAATGAGCAGTTCTTC